This T cell receptor beta chain was documented in a study of blood T cell repertoires in COVID-19. Study in general: Whether acute or convalescent, the COVID-19 samples came from the United States, Italy and Spain. T cells, B-cell-depleted T cells, or PBMCs provided the cDNA or gDNA that served as material.

In the original processing: Estimation of nucleated cell counts was performed using reference gene primer amplification. Measured with immunoSEQ multiplex PCR; TCRdb has only the in-frame clones, and not every one. V and J calls and clone size are given by that table; D and trimming were obtained from the DNA. The sample consists of 220,000 or so clones, about nine tenths of them appearing once. Germline lookup yields CDR1 MNHEY and CDR2 SMNVEV (reference sequence). V lost 4 bases and J 4 bases, leaving 14 bases between the germline ends. The CDR3 spans 16 residues. The rearrangement joins TRBV27 to TRBJ2-6; possibly TRBD1 for D (6 bases). The sequencing input was peripheral blood. This sequence originates from a man between 60 and 70 years old who had recovered from COVID-19. CDR3 nucleotide sequence: TGTGCCAGCAGTTCGCTACAGGGATCCGGGGCCAACGTCCTGACTTTC. It specifies CASSSLQGSGANVLTF.